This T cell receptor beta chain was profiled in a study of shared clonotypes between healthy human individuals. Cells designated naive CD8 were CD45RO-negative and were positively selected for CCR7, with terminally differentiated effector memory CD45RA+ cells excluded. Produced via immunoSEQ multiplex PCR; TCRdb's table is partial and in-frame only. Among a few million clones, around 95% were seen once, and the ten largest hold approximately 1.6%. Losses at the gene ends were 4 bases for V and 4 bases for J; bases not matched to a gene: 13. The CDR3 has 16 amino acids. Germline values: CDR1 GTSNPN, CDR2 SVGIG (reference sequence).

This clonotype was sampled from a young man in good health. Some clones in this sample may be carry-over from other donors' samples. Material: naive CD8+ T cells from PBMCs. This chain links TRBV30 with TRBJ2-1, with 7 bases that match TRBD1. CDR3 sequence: CAWILPTGAGYNEQFF. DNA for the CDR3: TGTGCCTGGATATTACCTACAGGGGCAGGTTACAATGAGCAGTTCTTC.